This T cell receptor (beta chain) was identified in a study of T cells expressing NK-cell markers. Study in general: The TCR beta repertoires were obtained from sorted CD3+CD56+NKG2C+, CD3+CD56+NKG2C- and CD3+CD56-NKG2C+ T cells. Study-wide findings and caveats: Questions lingered over whether expanded NKG2C+ T cell clones were HCMV-specific.

The CDR3 has 15 amino acids. The germline V gene encodes CDR1 DFQATT and CDR2 SNEGSKA (reference sequence). TCRdb re-called the 5' RACE reads; one entry per CDR3 protein, DNA not given. Its table lists about 260,000 distinct CDR3 sequences. Of note for this clonotype: The antigen remains undetermined.

The sample consisted of blood T cells: a sorted CD56 or NKG2C T cell subset, CD4+ or CD8+ T cells, or bulk PBMC T cells (not recorded which). The genes are TRBV20-1 and TRBJ2-3; TCRdb's D call of TRBD1 is untestable without DNA. This TCR derives from a woman aged 18-70 years in good health. The CDR3 is CSARRDSGVADTQYF.